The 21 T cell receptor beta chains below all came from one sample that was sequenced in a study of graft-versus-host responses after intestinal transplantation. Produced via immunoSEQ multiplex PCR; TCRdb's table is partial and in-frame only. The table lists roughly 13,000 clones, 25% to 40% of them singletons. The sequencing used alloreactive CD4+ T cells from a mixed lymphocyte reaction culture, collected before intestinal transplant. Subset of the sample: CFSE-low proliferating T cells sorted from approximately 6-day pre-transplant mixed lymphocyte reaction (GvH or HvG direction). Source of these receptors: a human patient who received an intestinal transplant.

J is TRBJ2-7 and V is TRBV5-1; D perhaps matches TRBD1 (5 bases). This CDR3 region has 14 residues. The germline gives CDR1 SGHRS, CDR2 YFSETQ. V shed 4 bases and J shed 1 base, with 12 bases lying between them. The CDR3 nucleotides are TGCGCCAGCAGCCTAGAACCAGGGTCCTACGAGCAGTACTTC. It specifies CASSLEPGSYEQYF.

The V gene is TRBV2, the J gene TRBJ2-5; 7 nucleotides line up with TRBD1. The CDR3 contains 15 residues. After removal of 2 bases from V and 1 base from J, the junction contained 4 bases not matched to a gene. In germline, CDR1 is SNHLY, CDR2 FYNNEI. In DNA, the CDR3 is TGTGCCAGCAGTGAACGGGACAGACCCCAAGAGACCCAGTACTTC. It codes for CASSERDRPQETQYF. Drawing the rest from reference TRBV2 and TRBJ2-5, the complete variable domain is EPEVTQTPSHQVTQMGQEVILRCVPISNHLYFYWYRQILGQKVEFLVSFYNNEISEKSEIFDDQFSVERPDGSNFTLKIRSTKLEDSAMYFCASSERDRPQETQYFGPGTRLLVL.

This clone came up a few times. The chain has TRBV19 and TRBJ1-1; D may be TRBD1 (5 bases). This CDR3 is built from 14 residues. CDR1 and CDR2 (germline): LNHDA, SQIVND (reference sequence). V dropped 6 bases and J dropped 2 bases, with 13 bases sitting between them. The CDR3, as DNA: TGTGCCAGTAGCCCCAGGAGGGGCAACACTGAAGCTTTCTTT. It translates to CASSPRRGNTEAFF.

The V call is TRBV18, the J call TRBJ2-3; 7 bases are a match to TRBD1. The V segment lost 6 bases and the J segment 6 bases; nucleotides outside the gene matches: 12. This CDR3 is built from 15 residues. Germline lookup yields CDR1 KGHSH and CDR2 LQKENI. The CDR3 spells CASSLTGQRHDTQYF. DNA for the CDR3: TGTGCCAGCTCTTTGACGGGACAGCGACACGATACGCAGTATTTT. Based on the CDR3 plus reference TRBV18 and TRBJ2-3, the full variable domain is NAGVMQNPRHLVRRRGQEARLRCSPMKGHSHVYWYRQLPEEGLKFMVYLQKENIIDESGMPKERFSAEFPKEGPSILRIQQVVRGDSAAYFCASSLTGQRHDTQYFGPGTRLTVL.

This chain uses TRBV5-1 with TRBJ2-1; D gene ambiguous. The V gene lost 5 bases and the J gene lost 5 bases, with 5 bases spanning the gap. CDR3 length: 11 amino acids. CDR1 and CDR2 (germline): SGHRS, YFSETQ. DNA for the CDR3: TGCGCCAGCAGATCCCACAATGAGCAGTTCTTC. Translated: CASRSHNEQFF. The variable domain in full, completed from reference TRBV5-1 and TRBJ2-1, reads KAGVTQTPRYLIKTRGQQVTLSCSPISGHRSVSWYQQTPGQGLQFLFEYFSETQRNKGNFPGRFSGRQFSNSRSEMNVSTLELGDSALYLCASRSHNEQFFGPGTRLTVL.

CDR3 bases: TGCGCCAGCAGCCTGGGGGCAGGGGGACGTGTCCAGGAGACCCAGTACTTC. It is translated as CASSLGAGGRVQETQYF. The rearrangement links TRBV5-1 to TRBJ2-5; 7 bases agree with TRBD1. Germline values: CDR1 SGHRS, CDR2 YFSETQ. V lost 4 bases, J lost 5 bases, and 17 bases stayed unmatched. The CDR3 loop spans 17 amino acids.

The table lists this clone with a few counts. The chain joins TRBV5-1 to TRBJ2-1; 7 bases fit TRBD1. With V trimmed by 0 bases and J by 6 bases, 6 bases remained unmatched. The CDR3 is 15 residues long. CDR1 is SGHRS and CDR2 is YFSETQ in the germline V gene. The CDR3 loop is CASSLGGQSSNEQFF. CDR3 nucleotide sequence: TGCGCCAGCAGCTTGGGGGGACAGTCCAGCAATGAGCAGTTCTTC.

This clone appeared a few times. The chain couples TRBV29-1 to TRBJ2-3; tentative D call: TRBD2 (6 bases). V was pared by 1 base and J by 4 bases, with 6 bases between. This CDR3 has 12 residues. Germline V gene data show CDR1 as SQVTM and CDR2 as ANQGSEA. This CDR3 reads CSVEGGADTQYF. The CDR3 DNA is TGCAGCGTTGAAGGGGGGGCAGATACGCAGTATTTT.

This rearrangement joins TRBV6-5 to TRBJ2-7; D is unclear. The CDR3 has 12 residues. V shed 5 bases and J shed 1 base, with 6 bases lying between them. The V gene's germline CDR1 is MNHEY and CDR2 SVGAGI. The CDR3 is CASSTRSYEQYF. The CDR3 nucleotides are TGTGCCAGCAGTACGCGGTCCTACGAGCAGTACTTC.

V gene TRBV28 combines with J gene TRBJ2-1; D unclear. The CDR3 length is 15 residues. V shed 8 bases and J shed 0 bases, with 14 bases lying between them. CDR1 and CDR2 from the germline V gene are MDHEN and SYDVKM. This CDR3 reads CASLNLKSSYNEQFF. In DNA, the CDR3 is TGTGCCAGCTTGAACCTGAAGAGCTCCTACAATGAGCAGTTCTTC.

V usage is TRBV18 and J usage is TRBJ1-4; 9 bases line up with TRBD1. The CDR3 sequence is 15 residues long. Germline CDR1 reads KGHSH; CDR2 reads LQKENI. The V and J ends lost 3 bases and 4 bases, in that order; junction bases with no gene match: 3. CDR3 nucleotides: TGTGCCAGCTCACCTTGGGGACAGGGTAATGAAAAACTGTTTTTT. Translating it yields CASSPWGQGNEKLFF.

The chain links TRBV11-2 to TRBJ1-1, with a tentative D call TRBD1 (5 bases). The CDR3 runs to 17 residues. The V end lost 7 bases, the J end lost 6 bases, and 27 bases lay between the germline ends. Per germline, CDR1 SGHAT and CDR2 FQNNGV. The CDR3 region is CASNQDTRVGDLPEAFF. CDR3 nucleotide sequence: TGTGCCAGCAACCAAGACACCAGGGTTGGGGATCTACCTGAAGCTTTCTTT.

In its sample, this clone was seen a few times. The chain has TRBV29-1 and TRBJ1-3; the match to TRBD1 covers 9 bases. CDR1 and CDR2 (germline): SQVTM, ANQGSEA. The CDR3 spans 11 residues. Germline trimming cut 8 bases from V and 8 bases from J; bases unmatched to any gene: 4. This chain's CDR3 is CSSWTGDTIYF. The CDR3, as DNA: TGCAGCTCGTGGACAGGGGACACCATATATTTT.

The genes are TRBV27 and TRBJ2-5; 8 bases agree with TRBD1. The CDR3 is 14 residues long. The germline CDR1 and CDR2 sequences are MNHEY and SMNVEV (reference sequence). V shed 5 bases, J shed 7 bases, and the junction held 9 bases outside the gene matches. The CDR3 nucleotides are TGTGCCAGCAGTGCGCAGGGGGCGCTGGGGACCCAGTACTTC. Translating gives CASSAQGALGTQYF.

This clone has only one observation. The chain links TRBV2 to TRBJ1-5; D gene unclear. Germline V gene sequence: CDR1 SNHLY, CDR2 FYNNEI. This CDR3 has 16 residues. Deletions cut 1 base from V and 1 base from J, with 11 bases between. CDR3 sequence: CASSEVEGISNQPQHF. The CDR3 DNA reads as TGTGCCAGCAGTGAAGTAGAGGGAATCAGCAATCAGCCCCAGCATTTT.

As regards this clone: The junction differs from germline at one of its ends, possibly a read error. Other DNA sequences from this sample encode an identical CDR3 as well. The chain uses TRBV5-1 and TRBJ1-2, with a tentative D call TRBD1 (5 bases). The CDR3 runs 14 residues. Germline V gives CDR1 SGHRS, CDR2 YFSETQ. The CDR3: CASSLEVGTYGYTF. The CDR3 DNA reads TGTGCCAGCAGCTTGGAGGTAGGGACCTATGGCTACACCTTC.

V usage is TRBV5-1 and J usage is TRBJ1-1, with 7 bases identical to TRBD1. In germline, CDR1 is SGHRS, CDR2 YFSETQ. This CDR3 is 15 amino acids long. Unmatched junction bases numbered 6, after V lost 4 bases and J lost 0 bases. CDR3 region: CASSPQGVMNTEAFF. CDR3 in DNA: TGCGCCAGCAGCCCCCAGGGGGTGATGAACACTGAAGCTTTCTTT.

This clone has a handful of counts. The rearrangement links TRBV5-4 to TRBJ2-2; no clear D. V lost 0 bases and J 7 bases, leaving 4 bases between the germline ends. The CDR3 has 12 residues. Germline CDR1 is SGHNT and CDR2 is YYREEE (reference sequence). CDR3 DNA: TGTGCCAGCAGCTTGGCAATCGGGGAGCTGTTTTTT. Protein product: CASSLAIGELFF.

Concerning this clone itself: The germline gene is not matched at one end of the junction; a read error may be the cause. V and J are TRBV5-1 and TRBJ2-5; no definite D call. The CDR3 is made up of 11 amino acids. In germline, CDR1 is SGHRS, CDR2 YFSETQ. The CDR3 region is CASSYQETQYF. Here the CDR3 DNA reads TGTGCCAGCAGCTATCAAGAGACCCAGTACTTC.

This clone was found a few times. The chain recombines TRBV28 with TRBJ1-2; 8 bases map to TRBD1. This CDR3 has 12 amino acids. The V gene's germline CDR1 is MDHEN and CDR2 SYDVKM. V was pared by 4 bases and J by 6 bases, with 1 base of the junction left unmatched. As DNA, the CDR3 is TGTGCCAGCAGTTACAGGGGGAATGGCTACACCTTC. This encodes CASSYRGNGYTF.

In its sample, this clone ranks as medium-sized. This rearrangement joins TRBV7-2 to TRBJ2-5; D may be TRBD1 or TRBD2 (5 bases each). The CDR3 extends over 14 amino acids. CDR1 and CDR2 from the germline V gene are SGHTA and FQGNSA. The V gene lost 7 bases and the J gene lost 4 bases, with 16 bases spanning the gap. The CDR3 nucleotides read TGTGCCAGCAAAGAAGGAGCAGGGAGAGAGACCCAGTACTTC. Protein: CASKEGAGRETQYF.